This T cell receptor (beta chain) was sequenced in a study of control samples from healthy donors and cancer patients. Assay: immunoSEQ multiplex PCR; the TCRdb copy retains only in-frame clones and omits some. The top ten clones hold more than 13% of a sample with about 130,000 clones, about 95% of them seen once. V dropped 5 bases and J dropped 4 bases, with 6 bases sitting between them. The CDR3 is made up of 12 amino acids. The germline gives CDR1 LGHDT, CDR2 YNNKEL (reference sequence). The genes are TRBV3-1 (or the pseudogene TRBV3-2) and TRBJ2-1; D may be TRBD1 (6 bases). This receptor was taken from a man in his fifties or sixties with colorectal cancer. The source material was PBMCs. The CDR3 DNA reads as TGTGCCAGCAGCGGACAGTACAATGAGCAGTTCTTC. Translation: CASSGQYNEQFF.